Listed here is a single T cell receptor (beta chain). This clone's antigen is unknown. At one end the junction does not follow the germline gene, possibly because of a read error. The approximately 40 donors, aged about 6 to 95 years, were systemically healthy Caucasian individuals from Russia. Around 9.9 milliliters of peripheral blood were collected from each donor into EDTA-treated Vacutainer tubes. Ficoll-Paque density-gradient centrifugation was used to isolate PBMCs, with at least 7 million per sample. Trizol reagent was used to extract total RNA from PBMCs, with at least 6 micrograms per sample. Naive CD45RAhigh/CD27high T cell percentages were measured by flow cytometry on a PBMC aliquot from every donor. The source of the sample is a study of blood T cells in healthy people across ages (dated by TCRdb to between 2014 and 2017). General notes on the study: In model experiments, template switching captured about one uniquely barcoded TCR beta cDNA molecule for every two T cells. To avoid experimental bias, donors of different ages were distributed randomly across sequencing lanes. Two additional independent replicas of 1 million unique cDNA reads from the same blood draw were analyzed for two donors (one aged 18 to 30 and one aged 80 or older). Age-related changes in TCR beta repertoire diversity were measured in the study by deep sequencing normalized with unique cDNA molecular identifiers. The donors were divided into four age groups: young (average 16 years), middle-aged (about 40), aged (approximately 59) and long-lived (about 90).

Study-wide findings and limitations: Since profiling was done on bulk unsorted PBMCs, naive and antigen-experienced compartments could not be conclusively compared. Observed TCR beta diversity correlated strongly with the percentage of naive T cells measured by flow cytometry. Observed TCR beta diversity per million T cells fell roughly linearly with age, and a significant reduction was already apparent by age around 40. Total diversity estimates from one million sequenced T cells were considered lower bounds and underestimates. The long-lived group showed more naive CD4+ T cells, fewer expanded clones and increased TCR diversity than the aged group, suggesting age selection. The CMV infection status of donors was not known, potentially confounding age-related changes in expanded clonotypes.

Library creation used 5' RACE. The run used an Illumina HiSeq 2500. A second PCR of roughly 6 to 11 cycles was run with a J-beta primer mix and a sample-barcoded 5' primer. A template-switch 5' adaptor carrying 12 random nucleotides introduced a unique molecular identifier onto each TCR beta cDNA molecule. At least 2.5 million CDR3-containing paired-end reads were obtained from each sample. The Mint cDNA synthesis kit, primed by a TRBC-specific oligonucleotide, was used to synthesize first-strand cDNA from all RNA. After uracil-DNA glycosylase treatment, a first 18-cycle PCR used universal primers M1SS and BC2_uni_R on all cDNA. The original pipeline was this. Each sample was normalized by randomly selecting 1 million high-quality reads, each carrying a distinct molecular identifier. Reads sharing molecular identifiers were discarded rather than binned into consensus sequences. CDR3 identification, clonotype clustering and error correction used MiTCR with a Q25 quality threshold and the strictest error-elimination algorithm. A nonparametric unseen species model using Euler transformation provided a lower-bound estimate of total TCR beta diversity. TCRdb reanalyzed the raw reads on its own, using fastp at Q25 for trimming and MiXCR for clone calling, and kept in-frame beta chains. Every distinct CDR3 protein forms one entry, paired with its most common genes and DNA. The V and J calls shown here were made by TCRdb, not taken from the authors' results. For this sample the table gives 790,000 or so distinct CDR3 sequences, of which roughly 50% were detected only once. The ten biggest clones cover roughly 24% of the sample.

There are 14 amino acids in the CDR3, from cysteine to phenylalanine inclusive. The read is trimmed to its CDR3 DNA, 42 bases read in frame from base 1. The germline V gene provides CDR1 SGDLS and CDR2 YYNGEE. Sequencing used blood. The clonotype was recovered from a man aged 35 to 55 in good health. The chain is made from TRBV9 and TRBJ1-2; the D gene identity is not certain. Read as DNA, the sequence is TGTGCCAGCAACGTAGGTGTACAGCCCGAGAGCTACACCTTC. Translated, this is CASNVGVQPESYTF. Where the CDR3 stops, the reference TRBV9 and TRBJ1-2 genes take over; the full variable domain is DSGVTQTPKHLITATGQRVTLRCSPRSGDLSVYWYQQSLDQGLQFLIQYYNGEERAKGNILERFSAQQFPDLHSELNLSSLELGDSALYFCASNVGVQPESYTFGSGTRLTVV.